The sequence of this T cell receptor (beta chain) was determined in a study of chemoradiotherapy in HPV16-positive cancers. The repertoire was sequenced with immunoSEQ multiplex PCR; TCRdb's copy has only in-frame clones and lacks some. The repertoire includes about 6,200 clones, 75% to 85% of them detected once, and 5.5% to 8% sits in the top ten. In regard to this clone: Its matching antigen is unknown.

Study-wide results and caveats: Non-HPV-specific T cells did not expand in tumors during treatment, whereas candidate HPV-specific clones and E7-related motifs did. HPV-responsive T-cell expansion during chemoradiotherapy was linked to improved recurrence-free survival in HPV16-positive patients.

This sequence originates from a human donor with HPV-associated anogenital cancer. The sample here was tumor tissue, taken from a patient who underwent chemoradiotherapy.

CDR3 nucleotide sequence: TGTGCCACCAGCCCGGGACAGGGGTACGGCTACACCTTC. It specifies CATSPGQGYGYTF. This chain connects TRBV15 to TRBJ1-2; 10 nucleotides line up with TRBD1. The CDR3 is made up of 13 amino acids. From germline, CDR1 is LNHNV and CDR2 YYDKDF (reference sequence). V shed 5 bases and J 8 bases; nucleotides not matched to a gene: 5. Full variable domain (remainder filled in from reference TRBV15 and TRBJ1-2): DAMVIQNPRYQVTQFGKPVTLSCSQTLNHNVMYWYQQKSSQAPKLLFHYYDKDFNNEADTPDNFQSRRPNTSFCFLDIRSPGLGDTAMYLCATSPGQGYGYTFGSGTRLTVV.